Below, 6 T cell receptor beta chains from the same sample are listed, as sequenced in a study of T cell changes during pregnancy in multiple sclerosis (dated 2019 in TCRdb). Library preparation employed the immunoSEQ multiplex PCR assay. This immuneACCESS table, as held by TCRdb, lists in-frame sequences with V and J called but not all clones. Of the missing ones, under half trace to an unresolved V gene in checked studies; the others have no known cause. This sample has about 20,000 clones in its table, and approximately 86% of those were observed once. The ten largest clones add up to approximately 19% of the sample. Material: CD8+ T cells from peripheral blood mononuclear cells, obtained after pregnancy. These receptors came from a female donor in good health, enrolled as a control in a pregnancy study.

The chain carries TRBV9 and TRBJ1-2; a weak D match, TRBD1 (6 bases). The germline V gene has CDR1 SGDLS and CDR2 YYNGEE. The CDR3 runs 11 residues. Trimming removed 9 bases from V and 8 bases from J, with 14 bases in between. In nucleotides, the CDR3 is TGTGCCACCTCAGGGGTGCACGGCTACACCTTC. This encodes CATSGVHGYTF.

This chain links TRBV29-1 with TRBJ1-5; 8 bases line up with TRBD1. Germline V CDR1 and CDR2: SQVTM, ANQGSEA. The CDR3 length is 15 residues. J lost 4 bases, V lost 7 bases, and 12 bases had no gene match. CDR3 DNA: TGCAGCGGCGGGACAGGCGCTAGGGGGAATCAGCCCCAGCATTTT. Protein sequence: CSGGTGARGNQPQHF.

In its sample, this clone was seen once. The rearrangement joins TRBV10-2 to TRBJ1-4; 7 nucleotides align to TRBD1. Germline CDR1 reads WSHSY; CDR2 reads SAAADI. The CDR3 length is 15 residues. V gave up 1 base and J gave up 8 bases; unmatched junction bases: 7. In DNA, the CDR3 is TGCGCCAGCAGTGAGTTCGAAGGCAGGGGGGAAAAACTGTTTTTT. Translated: CASSEFEGRGEKLFF.

The chain is built from TRBV6-5 and TRBJ1-2; D gene uncertain. The CDR3 has 16 residues. The germline gives CDR1 MNHEY, CDR2 SVGAGI. V was trimmed by 0 bases and J by 0 bases, leaving 11 bases between them. The chain's CDR3 is CASSYSIDLANYGYTF. For the CDR3, the DNA is TGTGCCAGCAGTTACTCGATCGACCTAGCTAACTATGGCTACACCTTC.

The V gene is TRBV7-9, the J gene TRBJ2-1; D possibly corresponds to TRBD2 (5 bases). Germline assignment: CDR1 SEHNR and CDR2 FQNEAQ (reference sequence). CDR3 size: 16 residues. The ends were cut back, 5 bases at V and 6 bases at J, with 20 bases in the middle. CDR3 bases: TGTGCCAGCAGCCCTTACATCGGACTTGACTCCAATGAGCAGTTCTTC. It translates to CASSPYIGLDSNEQFF.

This clone was seen only a few times. The chain joins TRBV14 to TRBJ2-1; D not resolved. Trimming stripped 4 bases from V and 7 bases from J, with 5 bases between. CDR1 is SGHDN, CDR2 FVKESK, per germline. CDR3 length: 11 amino acids. CDR3 sequence: CASSPGNEQFF. CDR3 in DNA: TGTGCCAGCAGCCCCGGGAATGAGCAGTTCTTC.